These 29 T cell receptor beta chains originate from one sample sequenced in a study of T-cell memory formation after mild COVID-19. TCRdb recomputed calls from the 5' RACE reads with MiXCR, one row per CDR3 protein. The sample has just over 150,000 distinct CDR3 sequences; around a third are singletons. The sample taken for sequencing was PBMCs or a T cell subset sorted from them (not recorded which). These receptors were obtained from an adult woman who had mild COVID-19 (a few samples of this study predate the infection). Cell type and time point are not known.

The J gene is TRBJ2-7, the V gene TRBV2; perhaps TRBD1 as D (6 bases). Germline CDR1 reads SNHLY; CDR2 reads FYNNEI. V shed 2 bases and J shed 3 bases, with 11 bases lying between them. CDR3 length: 14 amino acids. The CDR3 coding sequence is TGTGCCAGCAGTGAACAGGGGATCGGCTACGAGCAGTACTTC. Amino acid sequence: CASSEQGIGYEQYF.

The V and J genes are TRBV21-1 and TRBJ1-5; the table's TRBD1 call for D was not verified on the DNA. TRBV21-1 is a documented pseudogene. This CDR3 contains 19 residues. The CDR3 loop is CASSKAETGGLTSNQPQHF. The DNA for the CDR3 is TGTGCCAGCAGCAAAGCCGAGACAGGGGGTCTGACTAGCAATCAGCCCCAGCATTTT.

The chain links TRBV12-3 or TRBV12-4 to TRBJ2-1; D is perhaps TRBD2 (5 bases). There are 16 residues in the CDR3. The germline V and J ends were trimmed by 5 bases and 6 bases, with 20 bases remaining between them. CDR3: CASSPTTTVPPNEQFF. In nucleotides, the CDR3 is TGTGCCAGCAGTCCCACGACTACAGTTCCGCCCAATGAGCAGTTCTTC.

The CDR3 nucleotides read TGCGCCAGCAGCCCAGACACTAGTTGGCTTTTAGATGAGCAGTTCTTC. It specifies CASSPDTSWLLDEQFF. The chain joins TRBV4-1 to TRBJ2-1; maybe TRBD2 (5 bases). CDR1 and CDR2 from the germline V gene are MGHRA and YSYEKL. V shed 4 bases and J shed 8 bases, with 21 bases lying between them. CDR3 length equals 16 residues.

This sequence joins TRBV19 and TRBJ1-5; a weak D match, TRBD1 (5 bases). The CDR3 contains 16 residues. The germline V gene encodes CDR1 LNHDA and CDR2 SQIVND (reference sequence). V dropped 5 bases and J dropped 0 bases, with 14 bases sitting between them. The CDR3, as DNA: TGTGCCAGTAGTGTATCCGGGACCTATAGCAATCAGCCCCAGCATTTT. This sequence encodes CASSVSGTYSNQPQHF.

The chain combines TRBV20-1 with TRBJ1-2, with a tentative D call TRBD1 (5 bases). V gave up 1 base and J gave up 6 bases, with 12 bases separating them. The CDR3 consists of 13 residues. Germline CDR1 and CDR2: DFQATT and SNEGSKA (reference sequence). CDR3 nucleotide sequence: TGCAGTGCTAGAGGGACAAGCGGGGATGGCTACACCTTC. Residues: CSARGTSGDGYTF.

The CDR3 here is CATSDKYEQYF. CDR3 coding DNA: TGTGCCACCAGTGACAAGTATGAGCAGTACTTC. The rearrangement joins TRBV24-1 to TRBJ2-7; D call uncertain. Trimming took off 4 bases at V and 7 bases at J, with 7 bases between the two ends. Germline CDR1 reads KGHDR; CDR2 reads SFDVKD. This CDR3 is 11 amino acids long.

This clonotype has a handful of counts. V and J are TRBV6-5 and TRBJ2-5, with 7 bases matching TRBD2. Trimming took 6 bases from V and 5 from J; bases not matched to a gene: 9. Germline V gene lookup returns CDR1 MNHEY and CDR2 SVGAGI. The CDR3 runs 14 residues. CDR3 bases: TGTGCCAGCAGACCCCGACTAGCTGGGGAGACCCAGTACTTC. Translation: CASRPRLAGETQYF.

The rearrangement joins TRBV12-3 or TRBV12-4 to TRBJ1-2, with D tentatively TRBD1 (6 bases). Trimming shortened V by 6 bases and J by 4 bases, and 12 bases separated the two germline ends. This CDR3 contains 13 residues. This chain's CDR3 is CASSFTGSYGYTF. In DNA, the CDR3 is TGTGCCAGCAGCTTTACAGGGAGCTATGGCTACACCTTC.

This clonotype has more than one count but fewer than ten. The chain links TRBV9 to TRBJ1-2; D not resolved. Between the trimmed V and J ends, which lost 4 bases and 5 bases, there was a span of 12 bases. The germline V gene encodes CDR1 SGDLS and CDR2 YYNGEE. The CDR3 covers 13 residues. CDR3: CASSPNQGYGYTF. CDR3 nucleotides: TGTGCCAGCAGCCCGAACCAAGGTTATGGCTACACCTTC.

The chain uses TRBV15 and TRBJ2-7, with 9 bases aligning to TRBD2. Trimming took 5 bases from V and 5 from J; bases not matched to a gene: 16. Germline loops: CDR1 LNHNV, CDR2 YYDKDF (reference sequence). The CDR3 sequence is 17 residues long. The CDR3 bases are TGTGCCACCAGCGTACCCTCCCCACTAGCGGGCCAAGACGAGCAGTACTTC. It encodes CATSVPSPLAGQDEQYF.

The V gene is TRBV12-3 or TRBV12-4, the J gene TRBJ2-1; 8 nucleotides agree with TRBD2. This CDR3 is built from 15 residues. V gave up 3 bases and J gave up 10 bases; unmatched junction bases: 11. CDR3 protein: CASSLMPGLEYEQFF. CDR3 nucleotide sequence: TGTGCCAGCAGTTTGATGCCGGGACTAGAATACGAGCAGTTCTTC.

The chain is built from TRBV29-1 and TRBJ2-1, with D possibly being TRBD2 (5 bases). Trimming left V 7 bases short and J 10 bases short, with 23 bases between. In germline, CDR1 is SQVTM, CDR2 ANQGSEA. The CDR3 loop spans 14 amino acids. The CDR3 protein is CSALVWESFQEQFF. In nucleotides, the CDR3 is TGCAGCGCCCTCGTGTGGGAGAGTTTTCAGGAGCAGTTCTTC.

This clonotype appeared a few times. The V call is TRBV6-5, the J call TRBJ1-6, with D possibly TRBD1 on 6 matching bases. The CDR3 has 16 amino acids. V dropped 7 bases and J dropped 0 bases, with 13 bases sitting between them. CDR1 is MNHEY, CDR2 SVGAGI, per germline. The CDR3 DNA is TGTGCCAGCAAGGGGGGAACGAGCTCCTATAATTCACCCCTCCACTTT. Encoded protein: CASKGGTSSYNSPLHF.

The chain combines TRBV7-3 with TRBJ2-1, with 14 bases matching TRBD2. The CDR3 is 16 residues long. From germline, CDR1 is SGHTA and CDR2 FQGTGA. The V segment lost 5 bases and the J segment 9 bases; nucleotides outside the gene matches: 9. CDR3 sequence: CASSLSGTSGSFEQFF. DNA for the CDR3: TGTGCCAGCAGCCTATCCGGGACTAGCGGGAGTTTTGAGCAGTTCTTC.

This clonotype has more than one count but fewer than ten. For the CDR3, the DNA is TGTGCCAGCAGTGTGGGAGAAACCGGGGAGCTGTTTTTT. It codes for CASSVGETGELFF. The chain employs TRBV6-4 and TRBJ2-2, with D maybe TRBD2 (5 bases). Germline V lookup: CDR1 MRHNA, CDR2 SNTAGT. The V gene lost 4 bases and the J gene lost 5 bases, with 8 bases spanning the gap. The CDR3 is 13 residues long.

The CDR3 spells CASSQAPGPPTNTEAFF. CDR3 DNA sequence: TGCGCCAGCAGCCAAGCCCCGGGACCTCCTACGAACACTGAAGCTTTCTTT. V is TRBV4-1 and J is TRBJ1-1; D possibly corresponds to TRBD1 (5 bases). The V and J ends lost 1 base and 1 base respectively, with 16 bases between them. The germline V gene encodes CDR1 MGHRA and CDR2 YSYEKL. The CDR3 consists of 17 residues.

The V call is TRBV7-6, the J call TRBJ2-5; D is perhaps TRBD1 or TRBD2 (6 bases each). The V gene lost 1 base and the J gene lost 4 bases, with 13 bases spanning the gap. The CDR3 is 15 amino acids. Germline CDR1 reads SGHVS; CDR2 reads FNYEAQ. CDR3: CASSLGGAVRETQYF. CDR3 DNA: TGTGCCAGCAGCTTAGGGGGGGCCGTAAGAGAGACCCAGTACTTC. The whole variable domain, filled in from reference TRBV7-6 and TRBJ2-5, reads GAGVSQSPRYKVTKRGQDVALRCDPISGHVSLYWYRQALGQGPEFLTYFNYEAQQDKSGLPNDRFSAERPEGSISTLTIQRTEQRDSAMYRCASSLGGAVRETQYFGPGTRLLVL.

This chain links TRBV12-3 or TRBV12-4 with TRBJ2-1; possibly TRBD2 for D (7 bases). This CDR3 comprises 15 residues. V was shortened by 3 bases and J by 8 bases, with 17 bases between the two germline ends. CDR3 coding DNA: TGTGCCAGCAGTTTTCCGAGGGGGGGCAGCGATGAGCAGTTCTTC. This sequence encodes CASSFPRGGSDEQFF.

The J gene is TRBJ2-1, the V gene TRBV12-3 or TRBV12-4; 8 nucleotides align to TRBD2. V dropped 5 bases and J dropped 6; count of bases not matched to a gene: 6. The CDR3 is 14 amino acids. CDR3 DNA sequence: TGTGCCAGCAGTCCCGGGGGGGCCCTCAATGAGCAGTTCTTC. Encoded protein: CASSPGGALNEQFF.

This clonotype has ten or more counts. The genes are TRBV7-3 and TRBJ2-1; TRBD1 might be the D (5 bases). The CDR3 extends over 16 amino acids. Germline loops: CDR1 SGHTA, CDR2 FQGTGA. The V end lost 5 bases, the J end lost 2 bases, and 16 bases lay between the germline ends. In DNA form, the CDR3 reads TGTGCCAGCAGCCTCTTGGGGCCCATCCCCTACAATGAGCAGTTCTTC. Protein: CASSLLGPIPYNEQFF. Full variable domain (outside the CDR3, taken from reference TRBV7-3 and TRBJ2-1): GAGVSQTPSNKVTEKGKYVELRCDPISGHTALYWYRQSLGQGPEFLIYFQGTGAADDSGLPNDRFFAVRPEGSVSTLKIQRTERGDSAVYLCASSLLGPIPYNEQFFGPGTRLTVL.

This clonotype is a singleton in its sample. The chain carries TRBV15 and TRBJ1-2; 8 bases line up with TRBD1. The CDR3 is 15 amino acids. V trimming: 3 bases; J trimming: 4 bases; junction bases outside the gene matches: 7. Germline V gene sequence: CDR1 LNHNV, CDR2 YYDKDF (reference sequence). DNA of the CDR3: TGTGCCACCAGCAGCAGCCTGACAGGGGTCTATGGCTACACCTTC. It encodes CATSSSLTGVYGYTF.

This clonotype was recorded many times. V is TRBV20-1 and J is TRBJ2-5, with D maybe TRBD2 (6 bases). The V gene's germline CDR1 is DFQATT and CDR2 SNEGSKA (reference sequence). V was trimmed by 0 bases and J by 2 bases, leaving 22 bases between them. This CDR3 is 18 amino acids long. Here the CDR3 DNA reads TGCAGTGCTAGAGATTTCGACCGACTAGTAGGCGGACAAGAGACCCAGTACTTC. Its translation is CSARDFDRLVGGQETQYF.

This clonotype was seen a single time. The chain uses TRBV12-3 or TRBV12-4 and TRBJ1-1; TRBD1 might be the D (6 bases). The V end lost 5 bases, the J end lost 5 bases, and 18 bases lay between the germline ends. This CDR3 contains 15 residues. As DNA, the CDR3 is TGTGCCAGCAGTAGCCTTGTGGGGGCTTATACTGAAGCTTTCTTT. Translating gives CASSSLVGAYTEAFF.

The rearrangement links TRBV6-1 to TRBJ2-3, with TRBD1 matching over 11 bases. CDR3 length: 14 residues. The V and J ends lost 8 bases and 2 bases, in that order; junction bases with no gene match: 3. Germline lookup yields CDR1 MNHNS and CDR2 SASEGT. CDR3 loop: CASADRGLTDTQYF. The CDR3 DNA sequence: TGTGCCAGCGCGGACAGGGGGCTCACAGATACGCAGTATTTT.

The gene calls are TRBV7-9 and TRBJ1-1, with 12 nucleotides matching TRBD1. The CDR3 length is 21 residues. Per germline, CDR1 SEHNR and CDR2 FQNEAQ (reference sequence). After removal of 1 base from V and 4 bases from J, the junction contained 19 bases not matched to a gene. As DNA, the CDR3 is TGTGCCAGCAGCTTAGGATTGCTCGGGACAGGGGGCGCAGAAGCGGGCACTGAAGCTTTCTTT. It is translated as CASSLGLLGTGGAEAGTEAFF.

This chain connects TRBV7-2 to TRBJ1-1; D is uncertain. V lost 0 bases to trimming and J lost 6 bases, with 14 bases between them. Germline CDR1 SGHTA, CDR2 FQGNSA. This CDR3 region has 15 residues. This chain's CDR3 is CASSLARSPISEAFF. The CDR3 coding sequence is TGTGCCAGCAGCTTAGCACGGTCCCCGATCTCTGAAGCTTTCTTT.

The J gene is TRBJ2-3, the V gene TRBV20-1, with TRBD2 matching over 8 bases. The germline V gene has CDR1 DFQATT and CDR2 SNEGSKA (reference sequence). V gave up 1 base and J gave up 1 base; unmatched junction bases: 1. This CDR3 region has 14 residues. The CDR3 nucleotides read TGCAGTGCTAGAGCGACTAGCGGCACAGATACGCAGTATTTT. It is translated as CSARATSGTDTQYF.

The J gene is TRBJ1-1, the V gene TRBV12-3 or TRBV12-4; a weak D match, TRBD1 (5 bases). The CDR3 extends over 16 amino acids. The V end was cut by 3 bases, the J end by 0 bases, with 14 bases between. CDR3 in DNA: TGTGCCAGCAGTTTTTCAACGACAGCCCTGAACACTGAAGCTTTCTTT. Encoded protein: CASSFSTTALNTEAFF.